The clone carrying this TCR beta chain was picked up a small number of times. What it recognizes is unknown. This record comes from a study of OX40 agonist ivuxolimab in advanced cancers. As for the study in general: A male proportion of 82.7% was recorded, with mean age 60 years and range about 20 to 79. One hepatocellular carcinoma and a couple of cutaneous melanoma patients partially responded. Whole-study results and caveats: The mean number of expanded clones was higher in CD8+ T cells than in CD4+.

The table came from immunoSEQ multiplex PCR; TCRdb's copy has only in-frame clones and leaves some out. The data show around 79,000 clones, 80% to 95% seen once. After removal of 7 bases from V and 4 bases from J, the junction contained 5 bases not matched to a gene. Germline V gene sequence: CDR1 WSHSY, CDR2 SAAADI. The CDR3 totals 13 residues. The sequences come from CD4+ or CD8+ T cells sorted from blood, collected in a trial of the OX40 agonist ivuxolimab. The chain couples TRBV10-2 to TRBJ2-5; 8 bases are a match to TRBD1. The receptor comes from an adult with an advanced solid tumor such as melanoma, head and neck, liver or kidney cancer. CDR3 amino acids: CASNPTGAETQYF. CDR3 DNA: TGCGCCAGCAACCCGACAGGGGCAGAGACCCAGTACTTC.